The T cell receptor (beta chain) described here comes from a study of blood T cell repertoires in COVID-19 (TCRdb year 2020). With regard to the full study: Samples from collaborators originated in the United States, Italy and Spain and spanned both the acute and convalescent phases of COVID-19. The repertoires were released in a freely available public database meant as a resource for research on the immune response to SARS-CoV-2. The sample metadata nearly always contained a de-identified subject ID, COVID-19 status, age in years and sex. The material from the prospective study consisted of cDNA or gDNA derived from T cells, B-cell-depleted T cells, or PBMCs. The dataset comprised deeply sampled blood TCRbeta repertoires from subjects exposed to, actively infected with, or recovered from COVID-19. Where available, HLA class I and class II types were taken from metadata supplied by the sample provider and were not determined by assay-based typing. Samples came from the ongoing ImmuneRACE study (first 160 participants) plus 1,254 subjects from 6 global collaborators.

Based on the germline V gene (reference sequence), the CDR1 and CDR2 sequences are LGHDT and YNNKEL. V sheds 1 base and J sheds 2 bases, leaving 7 bases between their ends. Including cysteine and phenylalanine, the CDR3 has 14 amino acids. CDR3 DNA only is kept here, 42 bases in frame from base 1. About this clone itself: The antigen it binds to is not known. Nothing much larger sits one base from this clone, and base qualities are not available.

Study-wide conclusions, independent of this receptor: Clinical and demographic metadata were provided uncurated, with the amount varying by source and participant.

TCRbeta CDR3 regions were amplified from genomic DNA using the immunoSEQ Assay, a bias-controlled multiplex PCR. From the authors' description of their analysis: The number of nucleated cells in each sample was estimated from the amplification of reference gene primers within the assay. To quantify the absolute abundance of each unique TCRbeta CDR3 rearrangement, sequence reads were collapsed and filtered. Productive Simpson clonality was computed per sample as the square root of Simpson's diversity index over productive rearrangements. TCRdb limited this immuneACCESS table to in-frame rearrangements with V and J called. A share of clones is missing; checked studies link under half to unresolved V genes, and the rest is unexplained. V and J calls plus clone size are reproduced from that table; the DNA served to infer D and trimming. The sample contains about 150,000 clones, 75% to 90% of them found a single time. 2% to 3% of the sample rests with the top ten.

Each collaborating institution followed its own protocols to collect whole blood in K2EDTA tubes. For TCRbeta analysis, collaborators shipped samples in one of three forms: frozen whole blood, isolated PBMCs, or DNA extracted from either of those sample types. The receptor's source is a woman in her seventies with acute or convalescent COVID-19. The sequencing input was peripheral blood. This receptor chain uses TRBV3-1 (or the pseudogene TRBV3-2) and TRBJ2-3; a confident D gene designation cannot be given. The CDR3 reads CASSQGASTDTQYF. In nucleotides, the sequence is TGTGCCAGCAGCCAAGGAGCGTCCACAGATACGCAGTATTTT.